The present entry profiles one TCR beta chain with its context. CDR3 regions were amplified by Arm-PCR using iRepertoire HTBI primers to build TCR beta libraries. TCRdb analysed the multiplex PCR reads with MiXCR anew, one entry per CDR3 protein. The sample has about 340,000 distinct CDR3 sequences; 20% are singletons. The CDR3 has 12 residues. CDR1 and CDR2 (germline): DFQATT, SNEGSKA (reference sequence). Trimming removed 5 bases from V and 4 bases from J, with 9 bases in between. The data stem from a study of regulatory T cells in long-lasting Graves disease. Time point here: persistent/refractory GD, antithyroid drugs over 5 years with positive TRAb. PBMCs were the source of the RNA used for TCR sequencing.

The clonotype was recovered from a female donor with Graves disease. The input for sequencing was peripheral blood mononuclear cells (PBMCs), taken when the disease was refractory, from a patient treated with antithyroid drugs. This chain joins TRBV20-1 and TRBJ1-5, with a tentative D call TRBD1 (5 bases). The CDR3 DNA follows: TGCAGTGCTGTGGAGGGGAATCAGCCCCAGCATTTT. Protein: CSAVEGNQPQHF.